The text below deals with one TCR beta chain. The antigen remains unidentified. The CDR3 has 17 residues. CDR1 is KGHSH and CDR2 is LQKENI in the germline V gene. The ends were cut back, 0 bases at V and 5 bases at J, with 17 bases in the middle. The data originate from a study of T cells after yellow fever vaccination. Study details: It was SMART-Seq v4 Ultra Low Input that prepared the fractions with low cell numbers. Study-wide results and limits: Abundant clonotypes from the bulk population could get into FACS-sorted repertoires as contaminants. At 95% to 98% for CD4 and 70% to 90% for CD8, most primary-vaccination clones showed up again after the booster.

Universal primer sites and UMIs were introduced during 5'RACE template-switching synthesis of TCR cDNA. TCRdb analysed the 5' RACE reads with MiXCR anew, one entry per CDR3 protein. Of roughly 340,000 distinct CDR3 sequences in the sample, 8.7% are singletons; the top ten hold around 17%. The sample consisted of PBMCs, taken on the day of the first yellow fever vaccination. The sequence came from a man younger than 30 who received the YFV17D yellow fever vaccine. The chain uses TRBV18 and TRBJ2-1; TRBD2 is a possible D gene (5 bases). The CDR3 here is CASSPPNLRGLNNEQFF. In DNA, the CDR3 is TGTGCCAGCTCACCACCGAATCTTAGAGGGCTTAACAATGAGCAGTTCTTC.